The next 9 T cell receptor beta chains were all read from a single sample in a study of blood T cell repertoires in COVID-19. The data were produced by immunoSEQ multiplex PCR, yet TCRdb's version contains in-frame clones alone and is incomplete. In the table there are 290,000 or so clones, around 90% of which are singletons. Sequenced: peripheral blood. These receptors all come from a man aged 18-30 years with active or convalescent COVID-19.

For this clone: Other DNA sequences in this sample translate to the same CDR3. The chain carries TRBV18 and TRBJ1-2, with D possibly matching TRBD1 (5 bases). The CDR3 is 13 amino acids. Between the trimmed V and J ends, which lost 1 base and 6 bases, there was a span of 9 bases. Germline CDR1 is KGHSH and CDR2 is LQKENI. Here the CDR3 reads CASSPRQGDGYTF. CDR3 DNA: TGTGCCAGCTCACCACGGCAGGGTGATGGCTACACCTTC.

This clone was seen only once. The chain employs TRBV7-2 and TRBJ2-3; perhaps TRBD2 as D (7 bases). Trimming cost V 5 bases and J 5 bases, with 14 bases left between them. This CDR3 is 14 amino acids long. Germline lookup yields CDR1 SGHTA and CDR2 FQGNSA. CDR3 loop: CASSIGGPGDTQYF. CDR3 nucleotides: TGTGCCAGCAGCATCGGGGGGCCGGGAGATACGCAGTATTTT.

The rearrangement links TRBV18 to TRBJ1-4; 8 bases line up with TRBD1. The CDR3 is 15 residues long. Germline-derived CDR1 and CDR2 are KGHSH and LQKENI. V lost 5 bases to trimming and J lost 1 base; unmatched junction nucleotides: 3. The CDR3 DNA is TGTGCCAGCTCAGTCGACAGGGGAACTAATGAAAAACTGTTTTTT. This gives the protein CASSVDRGTNEKLFF.

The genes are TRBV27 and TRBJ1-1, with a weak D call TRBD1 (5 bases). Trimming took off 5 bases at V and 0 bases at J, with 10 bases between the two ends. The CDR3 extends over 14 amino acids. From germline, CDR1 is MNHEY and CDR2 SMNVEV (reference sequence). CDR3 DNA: TGTGCCAGCAGTACCTTGACAGTGAACACTGAAGCTTTCTTT. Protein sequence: CASSTLTVNTEAFF.

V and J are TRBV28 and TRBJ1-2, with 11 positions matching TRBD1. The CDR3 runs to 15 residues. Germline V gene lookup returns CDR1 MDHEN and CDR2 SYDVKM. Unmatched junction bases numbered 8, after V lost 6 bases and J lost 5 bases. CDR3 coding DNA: TGTGCCAGCAGCGTACCGGGACAGGGGGGTTATGGCTACACCTTC. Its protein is CASSVPGQGGYGYTF.

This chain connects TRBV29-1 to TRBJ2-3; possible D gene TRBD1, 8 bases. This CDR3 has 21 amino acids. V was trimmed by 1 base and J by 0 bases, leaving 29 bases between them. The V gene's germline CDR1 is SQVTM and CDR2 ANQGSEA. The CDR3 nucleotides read TGCAGCGTTGAAGGTTCGGACAGGGTGGCGGGGGCTTCCCTTAGCACAGATACGCAGTATTTT. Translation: CSVEGSDRVAGASLSTDTQYF.

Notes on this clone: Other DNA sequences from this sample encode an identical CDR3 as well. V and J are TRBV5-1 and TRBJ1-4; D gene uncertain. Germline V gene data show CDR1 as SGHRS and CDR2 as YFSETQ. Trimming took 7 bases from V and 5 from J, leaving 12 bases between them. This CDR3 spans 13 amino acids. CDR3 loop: CASSLGGNEKLFF. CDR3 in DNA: TGCGCCAGCTCTCTGGGAGGAAATGAAAAACTGTTTTTT.

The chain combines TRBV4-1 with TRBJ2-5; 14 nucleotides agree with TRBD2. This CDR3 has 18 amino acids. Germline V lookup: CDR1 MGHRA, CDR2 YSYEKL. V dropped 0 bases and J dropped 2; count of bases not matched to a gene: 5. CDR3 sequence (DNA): TGCGCCAGCAGCCAAGATATGGGACTAGCGGGAGCTCAAGAGACCCAGTACTTC. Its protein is CASSQDMGLAGAQETQYF.

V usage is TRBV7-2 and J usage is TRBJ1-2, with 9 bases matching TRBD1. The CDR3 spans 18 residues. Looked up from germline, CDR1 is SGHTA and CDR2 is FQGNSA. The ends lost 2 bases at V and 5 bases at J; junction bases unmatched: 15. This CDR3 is CASSLRNPGQGTKYGYTF. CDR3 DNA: TGTGCCAGCAGCTTAAGAAATCCGGGACAGGGAACAAAATATGGCTACACCTTC.